This T cell receptor beta chain was retrieved from a study of blood T cell repertoires in COVID-19. Study overall: Specimens from acute and convalescent COVID-19 originated in the United States, Italy and Spain. In each case, the material was cDNA or gDNA derived from T cells, B-cell-depleted T cells, or PBMCs.

After removal of 2 bases from V and 7 bases from J, the junction contained 7 bases not matched to a gene. The CDR3 loop spans 16 amino acids. The V gene's germline CDR1 is MNHEY and CDR2 SVGEGT. Turning to this clone: Other DNA sequences within the sample encode an identical CDR3.

Per the authors' pipeline: Estimation of nucleated cell counts was performed using reference gene primer amplification. Using immunoSEQ multiplex PCR, the repertoire was profiled, and TCRdb retains in-frame clones only, with some absent. V, J and clone size derive from that table, while D and trimming were established from the DNA sequence. The sample has roughly 21,000 clones, approximately 90% seen once. The sample taken for sequencing was peripheral blood. This chain links TRBV6-2 or TRBV6-3 with TRBJ1-5; 11 positions agree with TRBD1. This TCR was sampled from an elderly woman with active or convalescent COVID-19. CDR3 region: CASSYGQGAGGQPQHF. The CDR3 DNA follows: TGTGCCAGCAGTTACGGACAGGGGGCGGGGGGGCAGCCCCAGCATTTT.